This T cell receptor beta chain comes out of a study of blood T cell repertoires in COVID-19. The CDR3 has 15 residues. CDR1 KGHSH and CDR2 LQKENI come from the germline V gene. V shed 0 bases, J shed 2 bases, and the junction held 2 bases outside the gene matches. As processed by the authors: From reference gene primer amplification, estimates of nucleated cell counts were derived. The repertoire was sequenced with immunoSEQ multiplex PCR; TCRdb's copy has only in-frame clones and lacks some. The DNA gave D and trimming, while V, J and clone size come from that table. The sample includes around 70,000 clones, around 79% of them seen just once.

The origin of this receptor is a man aged 55 to 70 with active or convalescent COVID-19. Sequencing was done on a sample of peripheral blood. The J gene is TRBJ2-7, the V gene TRBV18; 9 positions match TRBD1. For the CDR3, the DNA is TGTGCCAGCTCACCACCGGGACAGGGAGCCTACGAGCAGTACTTC. Its translation is CASSPPGQGAYEQYF.